This note documents a single TCR beta chain sequence. The target antigen is unknown. This sample is part of a study of cytomegalovirus exposure and HLA in healthy donors. CDR3 length: 14 amino acids. Germline values: CDR1 SNHLY, CDR2 FYNNEI. Trimming removed 2 bases at V and 5 bases at J, with 10 bases between. Study-wide results and limits: TCR beta V- and J-gene trimming, according to a later analysis, was linked to a missense DCLRE1C variant. Rare TCR sequences predominated, though certain public TCRs were found in many donors.

Researchers ran the PCR with 60 Vbeta and 13 Jbeta primers. Original analysis: A follow-up analysis tallied around 80 million unique TCR beta chains, roughly 9.9 million shared. Produced via immunoSEQ multiplex PCR; TCRdb's table is partial and in-frame only. V, J and clone size are those of that table, while D and trimming were read from the DNA. The repertoire holds roughly 34,000 clones, with roughly 67% as singletons. The source is a man aged 40-49 years in good health and CMV-seropositive. V gene TRBV2 combines with J gene TRBJ1-3; the D is unclear. Sequencing was done on a sample of PBMCs. The CDR3 loop reads CASSESPIRNTIYF. CDR3 nucleotides: TGTGCCAGCAGTGAAAGCCCCATAAGAAACACCATATATTTT.